This T cell receptor (beta chain) was obtained from a study of cytomegalovirus exposure and HLA in healthy donors. Vbeta (60) and Jbeta (13) primers were used in the PCR. Measured with immunoSEQ multiplex PCR; TCRdb has only the in-frame clones, and not every one. Its table records some 110,000 clones. Study-wide findings and caveats: Sequencing artifact likely explains a cluster of highly shared sequence variants. Investigators reported approximately 150 TCR beta chains as tied to cytomegalovirus.

Germline V gene lookup returns CDR1 LNHDA and CDR2 SQIVND (reference sequence). The CDR3 sequence is 13 residues long. V was cut by 10 bases and J by 0 bases, with 12 bases left in between. As concerns this clone: Its matching antigen is unknown.

The rearrangement links TRBV19 to TRBJ1-2, with a possible D match to TRBD1 (6 bases). This receptor was identified in a man under 40 in good health and CMV-seronegative. Input material: PBMCs. CDR3 DNA: TGTGCCACCACAAAGGGGGCTAACTATGGCTACACCTTC. Encoded protein: CATTKGANYGYTF.